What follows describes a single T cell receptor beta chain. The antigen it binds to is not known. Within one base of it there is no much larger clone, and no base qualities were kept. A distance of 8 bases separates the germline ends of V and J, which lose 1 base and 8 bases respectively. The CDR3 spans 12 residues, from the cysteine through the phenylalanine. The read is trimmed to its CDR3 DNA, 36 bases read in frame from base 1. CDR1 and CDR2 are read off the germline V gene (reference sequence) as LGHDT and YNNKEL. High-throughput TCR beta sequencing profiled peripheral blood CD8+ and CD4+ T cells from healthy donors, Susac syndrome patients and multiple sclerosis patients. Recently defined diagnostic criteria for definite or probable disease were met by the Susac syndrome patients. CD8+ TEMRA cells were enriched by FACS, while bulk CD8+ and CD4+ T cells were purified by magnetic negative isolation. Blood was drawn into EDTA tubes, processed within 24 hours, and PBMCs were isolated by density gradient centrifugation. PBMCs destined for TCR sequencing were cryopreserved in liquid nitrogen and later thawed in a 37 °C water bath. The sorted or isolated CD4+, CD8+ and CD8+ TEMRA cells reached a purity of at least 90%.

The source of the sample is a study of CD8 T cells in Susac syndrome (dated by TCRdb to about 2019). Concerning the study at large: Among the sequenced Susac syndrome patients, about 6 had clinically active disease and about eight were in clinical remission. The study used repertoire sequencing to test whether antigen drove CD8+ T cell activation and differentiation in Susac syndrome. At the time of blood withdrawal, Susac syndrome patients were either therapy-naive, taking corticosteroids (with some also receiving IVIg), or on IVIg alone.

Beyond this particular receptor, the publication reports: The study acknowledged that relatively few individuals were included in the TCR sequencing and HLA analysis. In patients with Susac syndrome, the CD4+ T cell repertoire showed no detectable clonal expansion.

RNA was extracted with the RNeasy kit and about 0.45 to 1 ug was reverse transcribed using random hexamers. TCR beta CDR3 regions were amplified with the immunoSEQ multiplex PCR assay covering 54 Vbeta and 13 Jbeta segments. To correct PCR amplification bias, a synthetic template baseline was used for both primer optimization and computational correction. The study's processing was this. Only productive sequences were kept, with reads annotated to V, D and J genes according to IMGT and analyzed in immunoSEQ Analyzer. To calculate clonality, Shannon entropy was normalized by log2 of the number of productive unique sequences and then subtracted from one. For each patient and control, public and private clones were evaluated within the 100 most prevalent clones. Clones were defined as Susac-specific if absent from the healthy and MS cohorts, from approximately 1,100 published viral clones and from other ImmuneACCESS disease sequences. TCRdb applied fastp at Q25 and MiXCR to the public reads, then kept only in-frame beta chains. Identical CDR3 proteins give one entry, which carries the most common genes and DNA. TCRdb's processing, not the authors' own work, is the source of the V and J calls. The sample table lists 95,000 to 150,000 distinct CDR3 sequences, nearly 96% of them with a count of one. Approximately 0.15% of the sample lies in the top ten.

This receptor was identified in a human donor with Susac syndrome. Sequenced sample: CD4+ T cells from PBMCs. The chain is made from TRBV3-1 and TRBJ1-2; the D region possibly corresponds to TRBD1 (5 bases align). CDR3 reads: CASSQVGPGYTF. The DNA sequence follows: TGTGCCAGCAGCCAAGTGGGGCCCGGCTACACCTTC.